The clone carrying this TCR beta chain was observed at least ten times. Its antigen is not identified. The data stem from a study of T-cell reconstitution after alpha-beta-depleted transplantation in children. Study-level results: Surviving thymic progenitors and recipient T cells were the source of high TCRbeta diversity at day 60 in some patients. One year after transplant, T-cell counts and diversity came mostly from newly produced T cells. Several hundred expanded graft clones reportedly were the source of alpha-beta T cells about two months after transplant.

Unique molecular identifiers featured in how the TCRbeta library was prepared. From the PCR reads, TCRdb called clonotypes with MiXCR, one entry per CDR3 protein. Among 600,000 or so distinct CDR3 sequences, more than 20% were seen once, and the ten largest hold 12% to 15%. The ends were cut back, 4 bases at V and 0 bases at J, with 10 bases in the middle. CDR1 is DFQATT and CDR2 is SNEGSKA in the germline V gene (reference sequence). The CDR3 runs 13 residues. The sample in question was PBMCs, mostly from graft donor cells, obtained 360 days after TCRalphabeta/CD19-depleted stem cell transplant. The source of this sequence is a boy under three years old who had a stem cell transplant for acute myeloid leukemia, so the T cells may come from the graft donor. The chain has TRBV20-1 and TRBJ2-7; D is undetermined. The CDR3 nucleotides are TGCAGTGCTAAGAAACCCAGCTCCTACGAGCAGTACGTC. It yields the protein CSAKKPSSYEQYV.